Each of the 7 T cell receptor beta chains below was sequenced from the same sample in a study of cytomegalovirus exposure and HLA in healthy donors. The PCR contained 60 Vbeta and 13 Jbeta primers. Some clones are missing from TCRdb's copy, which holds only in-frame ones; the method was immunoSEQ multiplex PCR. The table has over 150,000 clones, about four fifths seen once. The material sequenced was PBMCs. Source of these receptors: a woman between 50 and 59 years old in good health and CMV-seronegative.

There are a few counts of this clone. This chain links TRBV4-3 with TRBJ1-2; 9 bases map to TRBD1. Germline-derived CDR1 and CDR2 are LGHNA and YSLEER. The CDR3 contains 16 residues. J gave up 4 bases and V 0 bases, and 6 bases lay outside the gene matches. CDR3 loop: CASSQDGGQGVYGYTF. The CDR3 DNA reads TGCGCCAGCAGCCAAGATGGGGGACAGGGCGTCTATGGCTACACCTTC.

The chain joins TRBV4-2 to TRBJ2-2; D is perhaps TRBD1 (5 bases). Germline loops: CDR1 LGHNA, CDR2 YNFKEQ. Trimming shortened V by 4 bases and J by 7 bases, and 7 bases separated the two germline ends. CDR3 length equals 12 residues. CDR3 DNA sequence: TGTGCCAGCAGCCTTAGGGGCGGGGAGCTGTTTTTT. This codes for CASSLRGGELFF.

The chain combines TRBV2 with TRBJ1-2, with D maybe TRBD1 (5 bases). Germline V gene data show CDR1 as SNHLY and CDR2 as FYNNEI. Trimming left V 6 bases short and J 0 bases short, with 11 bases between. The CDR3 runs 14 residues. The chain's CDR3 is CASSPDRANYGYTF. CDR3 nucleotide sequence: TGTGCCAGCAGCCCAGACAGAGCTAACTATGGCTACACCTTC.

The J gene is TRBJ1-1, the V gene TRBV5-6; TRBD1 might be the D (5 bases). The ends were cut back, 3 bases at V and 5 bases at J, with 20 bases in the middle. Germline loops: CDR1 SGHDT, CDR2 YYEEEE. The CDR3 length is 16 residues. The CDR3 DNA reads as TGTGCCAGCAGCTCAAAACTAACCGGGGGGTGGACTGAAGCTTTCTTT. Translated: CASSSKLTGGWTEAFF.

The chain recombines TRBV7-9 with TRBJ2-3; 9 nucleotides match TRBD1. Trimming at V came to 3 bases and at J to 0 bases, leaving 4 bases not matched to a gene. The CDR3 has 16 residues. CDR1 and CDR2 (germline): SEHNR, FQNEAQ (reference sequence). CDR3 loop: CASSLGQGGSTDTQYF. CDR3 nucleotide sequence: TGTGCCAGCAGCTTGGGACAGGGCGGAAGCACAGATACGCAGTATTTT.

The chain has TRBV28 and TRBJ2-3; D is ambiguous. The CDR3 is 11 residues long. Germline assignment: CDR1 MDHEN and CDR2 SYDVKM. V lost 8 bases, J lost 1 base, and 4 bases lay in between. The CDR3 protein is CASVGTDTQYF. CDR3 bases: TGTGCCAGCGTCGGCACAGATACGCAGTATTTT.

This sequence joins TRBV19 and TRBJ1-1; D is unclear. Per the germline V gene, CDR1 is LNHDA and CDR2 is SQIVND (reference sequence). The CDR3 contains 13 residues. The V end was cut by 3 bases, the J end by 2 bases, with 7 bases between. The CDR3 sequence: CASSIGVNTEAFF. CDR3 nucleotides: TGTGCCAGTAGTATCGGAGTAAACACTGAAGCTTTCTTT.